This entry features one T cell receptor beta chain sequence. Its antigen is not identified. The entry originates in a study of cytomegalovirus exposure and HLA in healthy donors. General study findings and limits: For most TCR sequences rarity was the rule, although some public TCRs occurred in many donors. Cytomegalovirus-associated status was assigned to about 160 TCR beta chains. Analysis was carried out at a later point, and it linked a missense DCLRE1C variant to TCR beta V- and J-gene trimming.

The PCR had 60 Vbeta and 13 Jbeta primers. Clones were read by immunoSEQ multiplex PCR, and TCRdb kept only the in-frame ones, dropping some. The sample contains 120,000 to 150,000 clones, around 79% of which appear only once. Germline V lookup: CDR1 MGHDK, CDR2 SYGVNS. The CDR3 runs 17 residues. V trimming: 3 bases; J trimming: 4 bases; junction bases outside the gene matches: 9. Donors sampled were nominally healthy, though unrecorded immune exposures were likely. The sequence was obtained from a male donor in good health and CMV-seronegative. This chain connects TRBV25-1 to TRBJ2-2, with TRBD1 matching 9 bases. The sequencing sample was made of PBMCs. The CDR3, as DNA: TGTGCCAGCAGTGATCCGGGACAGGGCTTGGGCACCGGGGAGCTGTTTTTT. It specifies CASSDPGQGLGTGELFF.